These 2 T cell receptor beta chains were sequenced from one sample in a study of T cell responses to AZD1222 COVID-19 vaccine. Measured with immunoSEQ multiplex PCR; TCRdb has only the in-frame clones, and not every one. The sample holds over 110,000 clones, over 75% seen once. The material sequenced was peripheral blood, taken on day 0 of AZD1222 vaccination. The origin of the receptors is an adult in good health.

This chain connects TRBV7-3 to TRBJ1-2; D is unresolved. V was cut by 8 bases and J by 0 bases, with 19 bases left in between. This CDR3 has 16 amino acids. Germline V gene data show CDR1 as SGHTA and CDR2 as FQGTGA. The CDR3 coding sequence is TGTGCCAGCGATCTTCTCTCAATGAACTCTAACTATGGCTACACCTTC. This encodes CASDLLSMNSNYGYTF.

V and J are TRBV27 and TRBJ1-3; D gene unclear. V lost 6 bases to trimming and J lost 1 base, with 13 bases between them. The length of the CDR3 is 15 residues. The germline CDR1 and CDR2 sequences are MNHEY and SMNVEV (reference sequence). CDR3 DNA: TGTGCCAGCAGCCGTACGCTGGGTTCTGGAAACACCATATATTTT. Protein: CASSRTLGSGNTIYF.